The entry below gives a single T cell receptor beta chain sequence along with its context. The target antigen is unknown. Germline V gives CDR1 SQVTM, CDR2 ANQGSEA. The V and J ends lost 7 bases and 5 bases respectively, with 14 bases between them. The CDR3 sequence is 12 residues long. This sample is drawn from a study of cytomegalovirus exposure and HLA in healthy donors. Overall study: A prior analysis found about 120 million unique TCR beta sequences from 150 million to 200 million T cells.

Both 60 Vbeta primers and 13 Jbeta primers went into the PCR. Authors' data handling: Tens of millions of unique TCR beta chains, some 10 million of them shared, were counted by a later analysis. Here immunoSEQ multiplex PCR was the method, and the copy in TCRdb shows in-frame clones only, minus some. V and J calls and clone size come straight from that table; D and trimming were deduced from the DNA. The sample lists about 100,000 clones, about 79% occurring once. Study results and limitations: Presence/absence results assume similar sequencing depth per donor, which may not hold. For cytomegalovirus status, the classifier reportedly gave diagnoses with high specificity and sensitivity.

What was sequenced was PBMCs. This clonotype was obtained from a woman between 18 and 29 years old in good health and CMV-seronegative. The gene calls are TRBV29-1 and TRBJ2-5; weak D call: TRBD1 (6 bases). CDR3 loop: CSALRGRETQYF. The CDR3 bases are TGCAGCGCCCTCAGGGGTCGCGAGACCCAGTACTTC.